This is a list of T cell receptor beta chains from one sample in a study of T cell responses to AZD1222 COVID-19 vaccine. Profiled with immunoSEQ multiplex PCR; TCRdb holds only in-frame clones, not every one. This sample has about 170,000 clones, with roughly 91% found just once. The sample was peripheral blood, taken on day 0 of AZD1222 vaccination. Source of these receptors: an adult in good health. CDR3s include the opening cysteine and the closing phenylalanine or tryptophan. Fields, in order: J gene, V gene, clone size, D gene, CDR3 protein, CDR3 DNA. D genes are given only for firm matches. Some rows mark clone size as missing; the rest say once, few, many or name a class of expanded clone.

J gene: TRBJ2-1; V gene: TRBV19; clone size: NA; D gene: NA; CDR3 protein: CASSMVGRGSYNEQFF; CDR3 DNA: TGTGCCAGTAGTATGGTGGGGCGCGGCTCCTACAATGAGCAGTTCTTC
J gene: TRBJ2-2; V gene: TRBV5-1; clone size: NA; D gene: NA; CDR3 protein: CASGDRDAGELFF; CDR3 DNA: TGCGCCAGCGGAGACAGAGATGCCGGGGAGCTGTTTTTT
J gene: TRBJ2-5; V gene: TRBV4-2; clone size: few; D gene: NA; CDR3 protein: CASSQDSGQETQYF; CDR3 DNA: TGTGCCAGCAGCCAAGATAGCGGCCAAGAGACCCAGTACTTC
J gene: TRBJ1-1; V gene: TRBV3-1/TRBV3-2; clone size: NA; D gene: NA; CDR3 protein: CASSQGRRITEAFF; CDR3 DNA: TGTGCCAGCAGCCAAGGTAGGAGGATCACTGAAGCTTTCTTT
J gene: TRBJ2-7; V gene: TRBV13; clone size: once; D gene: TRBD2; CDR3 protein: CASSLTRGRSLYEQYF; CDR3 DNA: TGTGCCAGCAGCTTAACTCGCGGGAGGTCCCTATACGAGCAGTACTTC
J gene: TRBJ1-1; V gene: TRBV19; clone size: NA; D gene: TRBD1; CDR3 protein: CASSIRGPRAAEAFF; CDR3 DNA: TGTGCCAGTAGTATAAGGGGGCCAAGGGCGGCTGAAGCTTTCTTT
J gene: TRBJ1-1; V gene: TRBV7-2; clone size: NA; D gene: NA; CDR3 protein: CASSARLGPEAFF; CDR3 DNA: TGTGCCAGCAGCGCACGGTTGGGGCCTGAAGCTTTCTTT
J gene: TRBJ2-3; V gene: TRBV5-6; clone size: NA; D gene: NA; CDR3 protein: CASSLGTQRTQGTDTQYF; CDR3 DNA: TGTGCCAGCAGCTTGGGGACCCAGAGGACACAGGGCACAGATACGCAGTATTTT
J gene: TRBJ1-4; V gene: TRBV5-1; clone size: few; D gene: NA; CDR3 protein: CASSSLGRNEKLFF; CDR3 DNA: TGCGCCAGCAGCTCTCTGGGCCGTAATGAAAAACTGTTTTTT
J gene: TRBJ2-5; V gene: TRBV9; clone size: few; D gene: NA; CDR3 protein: CASSVGPRSSETQYF; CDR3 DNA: TGTGCCAGCAGCGTAGGTCCCAGGAGTTCAGAGACCCAGTACTTC
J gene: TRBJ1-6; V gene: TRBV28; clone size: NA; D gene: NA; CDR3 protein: CASGEGGPHSPLHF; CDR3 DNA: TGTGCCAGCGGCGAGGGGGGGCCTCATTCACCCCTCCACTTT
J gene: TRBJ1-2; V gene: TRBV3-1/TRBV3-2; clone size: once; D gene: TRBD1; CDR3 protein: CASSSQGPRVYGYTF; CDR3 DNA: TGTGCCAGCAGCTCACAGGGGCCTCGGGTTTATGGCTACACCTTC
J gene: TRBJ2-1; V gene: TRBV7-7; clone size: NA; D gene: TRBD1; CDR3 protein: CASSLGTGTYNEQFF; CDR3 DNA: TGTGCCAGCAGCTTAGGGACAGGGACATACAATGAGCAGTTCTTC
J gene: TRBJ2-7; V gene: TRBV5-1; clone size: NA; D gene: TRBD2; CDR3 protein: CASSLLAGGDEQYF; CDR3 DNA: TGCGCCAGCAGCCTACTAGCGGGAGGGGACGAGCAGTACTTC
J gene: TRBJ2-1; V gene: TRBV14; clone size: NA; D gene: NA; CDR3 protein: CASSPQGGYNEQFF; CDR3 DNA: TGTGCCAGCAGCCCTCAGGGAGGTTACAATGAGCAGTTCTTC
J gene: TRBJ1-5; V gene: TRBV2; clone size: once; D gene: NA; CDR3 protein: CASRDSDLSQPQHF; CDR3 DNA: TGTGCCAGCAGGGACAGCGACTTGAGTCAGCCCCAGCATTTT
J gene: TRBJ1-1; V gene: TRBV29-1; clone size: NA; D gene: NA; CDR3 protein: CSVQQGQGTEAFF; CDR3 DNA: TGCAGCGTCCAACAGGGTCAAGGGACTGAAGCTTTCTTT
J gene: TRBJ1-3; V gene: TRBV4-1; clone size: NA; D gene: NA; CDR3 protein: CASSQADRRNTIYF; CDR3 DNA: TGCGCCAGCAGCCAAGCAGACAGGCGGAACACCATATATTTT
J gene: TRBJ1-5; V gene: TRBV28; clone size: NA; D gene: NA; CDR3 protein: CASSEVRGNQPQHF; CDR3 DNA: TGTGCCAGCAGTGAGGTGAGGGGCAATCAGCCCCAGCATTTT
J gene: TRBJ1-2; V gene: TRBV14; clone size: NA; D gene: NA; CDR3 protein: CASSQALLGANYGYTF; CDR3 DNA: TGTGCCAGCAGCCAGGCCCTGCTGGGGGCCAACTATGGCTACACCTTC
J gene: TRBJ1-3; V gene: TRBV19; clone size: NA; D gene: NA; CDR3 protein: CASTQVSTGNTIYF; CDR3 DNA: TGTGCCAGTACTCAGGTATCCACTGGAAACACCATATATTTT
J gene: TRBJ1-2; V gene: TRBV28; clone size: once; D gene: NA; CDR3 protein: CASSWSGLRNYGYTF; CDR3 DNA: TGTGCCAGCAGTTGGTCGGGACTCCGAAACTATGGCTACACCTTC
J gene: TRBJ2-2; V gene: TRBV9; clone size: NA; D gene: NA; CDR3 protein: CASSPQSNTGELFF; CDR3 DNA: TGTGCCAGCAGCCCCCAGTCAAACACCGGGGAGCTGTTTTTT
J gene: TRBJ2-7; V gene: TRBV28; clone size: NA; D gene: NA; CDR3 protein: CASTLGQGFYEQYF; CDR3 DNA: TGTGCCAGCACTTTGGGGCAGGGCTTCTACGAGCAGTACTTC
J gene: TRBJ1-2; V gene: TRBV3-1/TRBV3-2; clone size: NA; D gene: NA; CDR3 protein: CASSHLQGANYGYTF; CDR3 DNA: TGTGCCAGCAGCCACTTACAGGGTGCGAACTATGGCTACACCTTC
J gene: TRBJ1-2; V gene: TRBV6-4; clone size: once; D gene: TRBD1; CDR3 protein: CASRPGTGVDNYGYTF; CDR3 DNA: TGTGCCAGCAGACCCGGGACAGGGGTCGATAACTATGGCTACACCTTC
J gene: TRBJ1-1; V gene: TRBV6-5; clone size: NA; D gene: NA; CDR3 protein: CASSYIPMNTEAFF; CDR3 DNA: TGTGCCAGCAGTTACATACCGATGAACACTGAAGCTTTCTTT
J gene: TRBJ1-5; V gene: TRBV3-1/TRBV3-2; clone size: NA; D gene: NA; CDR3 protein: CASSLGQLVGQPQHF; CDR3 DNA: TGTGCCAGCAGTCTTGGACAGCTAGTGGGACAGCCCCAGCATTTT
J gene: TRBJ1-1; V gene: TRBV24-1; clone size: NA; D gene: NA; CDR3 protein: CATSDSRGLNTEAFF; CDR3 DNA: TGTGCCACCAGTGACTCCAGGGGCTTGAACACTGAAGCTTTCTTT
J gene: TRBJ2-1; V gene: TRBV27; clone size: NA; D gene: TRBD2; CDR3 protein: CASTSTGLAGDNEQFF; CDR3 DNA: TGTGCCAGCACCTCCACGGGACTAGCGGGGGATAATGAGCAGTTCTTC
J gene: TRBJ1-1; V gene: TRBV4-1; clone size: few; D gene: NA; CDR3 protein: CASSQVVAGNTEAFF; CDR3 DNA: TGCGCCAGCAGCCAAGTAGTGGCAGGGAACACTGAAGCTTTCTTT
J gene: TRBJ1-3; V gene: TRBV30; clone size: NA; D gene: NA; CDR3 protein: CAWSVGLGNTIYF; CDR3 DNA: TGTGCCTGGAGTGTGGGGCTTGGAAACACCATATATTTT
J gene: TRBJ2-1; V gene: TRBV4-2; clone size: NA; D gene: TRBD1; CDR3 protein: CASSQDRQGLGNEQFF; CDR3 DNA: TGTGCCAGCAGCCAGGATAGACAGGGTTTAGGCAATGAGCAGTTCTTC
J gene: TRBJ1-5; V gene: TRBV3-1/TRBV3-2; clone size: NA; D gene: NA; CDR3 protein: CASSPEGVNQPQHF; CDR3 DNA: TGTGCCAGCAGCCCCGAGGGTGTCAATCAGCCCCAGCATTTT
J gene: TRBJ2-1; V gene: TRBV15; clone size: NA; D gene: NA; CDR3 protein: CATHQRTQNEQFF; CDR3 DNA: TGTGCCACCCATCAAAGGACTCAGAATGAGCAGTTCTTC
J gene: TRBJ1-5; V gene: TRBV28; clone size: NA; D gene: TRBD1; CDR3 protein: CASSLKGGIQPQHF; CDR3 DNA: TGTGCCAGCAGTTTAAAAGGGGGCATTCAGCCCCAGCATTTT
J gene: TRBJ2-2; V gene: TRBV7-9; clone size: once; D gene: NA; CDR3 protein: CASSFGTGELFF; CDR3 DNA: TGTGCCAGCAGCTTCGGCACCGGGGAGCTGTTTTTT
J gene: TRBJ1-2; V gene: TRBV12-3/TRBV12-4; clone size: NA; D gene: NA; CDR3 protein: CASRLQGTYGYTF; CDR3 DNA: TGTGCCAGCAGGCTACAGGGTACCTATGGCTACACCTTC
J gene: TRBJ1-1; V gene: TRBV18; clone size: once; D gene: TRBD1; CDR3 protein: CASSPRDRGANTEAFF; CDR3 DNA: TGTGCCAGCTCACCACGGGACAGGGGAGCGAACACTGAAGCTTTCTTT
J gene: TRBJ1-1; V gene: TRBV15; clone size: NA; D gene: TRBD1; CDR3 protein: CATSRDKTGGTEAFF; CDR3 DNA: TGTGCCACCAGCAGAGATAAAACAGGGGGCACTGAAGCTTTCTTT
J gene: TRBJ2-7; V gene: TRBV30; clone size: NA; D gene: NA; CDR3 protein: CAWKAGLPSSYEQYF; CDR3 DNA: TGTGCCTGGAAAGCAGGTCTACCCAGCTCCTACGAGCAGTACTTC
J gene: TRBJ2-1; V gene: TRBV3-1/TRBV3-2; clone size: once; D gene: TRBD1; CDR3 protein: CASSQAGRQGNEQFF; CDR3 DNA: TGTGCCAGCAGCCAAGCGGGGAGACAGGGTAATGAGCAGTTCTTC
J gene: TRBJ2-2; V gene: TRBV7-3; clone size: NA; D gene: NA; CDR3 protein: CASSSNPHGELFF; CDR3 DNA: TGTGCCAGCAGCTCTAATCCTCACGGGGAGCTGTTTTTT
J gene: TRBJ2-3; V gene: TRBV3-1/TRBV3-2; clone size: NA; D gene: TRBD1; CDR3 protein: CASSPWAGGVLTSTDTQYF; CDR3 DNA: TGTGCCAGCAGCCCATGGGCAGGGGGCGTATTAACTAGCACAGATACGCAGTATTTT
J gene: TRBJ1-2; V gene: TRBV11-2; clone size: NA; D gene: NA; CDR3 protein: CASSLDPGVTNYGYTF; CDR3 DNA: TGTGCCAGCAGCTTAGATCCTGGGGTTACGAACTATGGCTACACCTTC